Listed below are T cell receptor beta chains from one sample, sequenced in a study of blood T cell repertoires in COVID-19. The table came from immunoSEQ multiplex PCR; TCRdb's copy has only in-frame clones and leaves some out. The table lists around 300,000 clones, roughly 90% of them singletons. The specimen sequenced was PBMCs or T cells enriched from blood (not recorded which). Receptor source: a woman in her sixties or seventies who had recovered from COVID-19. Each CDR3 is given without its conserved first and last residue. Fields, in order: clone size, V gene, CDR3 protein. Size is stated for part of the rows, as once, few or many counts, or as a class when the clone is expanded.

abundance: NA
v_gene: TRBV29-1
CDR3aa: SVASGFTGELF

abundance: NA
v_gene: TRBV2
CDR3aa: ATREDTEAF

abundance: NA
v_gene: TRBV28
CDR3aa: ASGGIGGVNEKLF

abundance: NA
v_gene: TRBV11-2
CDR3aa: ASSEGANPRKQY

abundance: once
v_gene: TRBV5-1
CDR3aa: ASSLSVGNNEQF

abundance: NA
v_gene: TRBV18
CDR3aa: ASSLTGDLSEAF

abundance: NA
v_gene: TRBV28
CDR3aa: ASSLPAGELF

abundance: NA
v_gene: TRBV7-2
CDR3aa: ASSLVVGAVLSYEQY

abundance: NA
v_gene: TRBV5-4
CDR3aa: ASSLGGAGADTQY

abundance: NA
v_gene: TRBV5-4
CDR3aa: ASSLQGMMNTEAF

abundance: NA
v_gene: TRBV28
CDR3aa: ASSPLSSASVTYEQY

abundance: NA
v_gene: TRBV28
CDR3aa: ASSLVVGGDTGELF

abundance: NA
v_gene: TRBV28
CDR3aa: ASTLPGQVNYEQY

abundance: NA
v_gene: TRBV7-9
CDR3aa: ASSPGGGNQPQH

abundance: NA
v_gene: TRBV2
CDR3aa: ASSEAMGALYGYT

abundance: NA
v_gene: TRBV24-1
CDR3aa: ATGRGAGELF

abundance: NA
v_gene: TRBV7-6
CDR3aa: ASSLVPTEMGNTIY

abundance: few
v_gene: TRBV28
CDR3aa: ASSTRQGAQEKLF

abundance: few
v_gene: TRBV28
CDR3aa: ASSGPLTSGRFYEQY

abundance: NA
v_gene: TRBV19
CDR3aa: ASSLQTQGHTDTQY

abundance: NA
v_gene: TRBV28
CDR3aa: ASSPTFGNTGELF

abundance: NA
v_gene: TRBV5-1
CDR3aa: ASSLGGGVNTEAF

abundance: once
v_gene: TRBV7-9
CDR3aa: ASSNTLTGTFYEQY

abundance: few
v_gene: TRBV18
CDR3aa: ASQGVSGELF

abundance: NA
v_gene: TRBV11-2
CDR3aa: ASSTQGGESEQF

abundance: NA
v_gene: TRBV18
CDR3aa: ASSHDRAEAF

abundance: NA
v_gene: TRBV7-6
CDR3aa: ASSLEVEDTDTQY

abundance: NA
v_gene: TRBV4-2
CDR3aa: ASSQGSGRRAEAF

abundance: NA
v_gene: TRBV7-2
CDR3aa: ASSPPGTGETQY

abundance: NA
v_gene: TRBV29-1
CDR3aa: SVEDLSRAIY

abundance: once
v_gene: TRBV28
CDR3aa: ASGRGGTSAYEQY

abundance: NA
v_gene: TRBV5-8
CDR3aa: ASSFQGVGNTEAF

abundance: NA
v_gene: TRBV7-9
CDR3aa: ASSLDTLRSYGYT

abundance: few
v_gene: TRBV21-1
CDR3aa: ASSKALFDRGSAYEQY

abundance: NA
v_gene: TRBV11-2
CDR3aa: ASSFGTDRVTDTQY

abundance: NA
v_gene: TRBV2
CDR3aa: ASSEAAALNTEAF

abundance: NA
v_gene: TRBV11-2
CDR3aa: ASSLGQGPQNEQF

abundance: NA
v_gene: TRBV29-1
CDR3aa: SVGDGGEAF

abundance: NA
v_gene: TRBV7-9
CDR3aa: ASSLGTPYEQY

abundance: NA
v_gene: TRBV5-1
CDR3aa: ASSPGLVFSNEQF

abundance: NA
v_gene: TRBV2
CDR3aa: ASSGLTSLETQY